This T cell receptor beta chain was retrieved from a study of T cells in Graves' hyperthyroidism and ophthalmopathy. This clonotype was counted a few times. Trimming took 3 bases from V and 6 from J, leaving 11 bases between them. CDR3 length: 13 amino acids. Germline loops: CDR1 KGHDR, CDR2 SFDVKD. Regions amplified from RNA transcripts were the TCR beta CDR3 regions. The primer set for the first-round RT-PCR of the TCR CDR3 was HTBI. TCRdb re-called the multiplex PCR reads through MiXCR, storing one row per CDR3 protein. The top ten clones hold roughly an eighth of a sample with approximately 690,000 distinct CDR3 sequences, about 15% of them seen once.

The sequenced sample was blood. This TCR derives from a woman aged 45 to 65 with Graves' ophthalmopathy. This chain joins TRBV24-1 and TRBJ2-7; unclear D gene. The CDR3 spells CATSDTPSAEQYF. The CDR3 nucleotides are TGTGCCACCAGTGATACCCCTTCGGCCGAGCAGTACTTC.